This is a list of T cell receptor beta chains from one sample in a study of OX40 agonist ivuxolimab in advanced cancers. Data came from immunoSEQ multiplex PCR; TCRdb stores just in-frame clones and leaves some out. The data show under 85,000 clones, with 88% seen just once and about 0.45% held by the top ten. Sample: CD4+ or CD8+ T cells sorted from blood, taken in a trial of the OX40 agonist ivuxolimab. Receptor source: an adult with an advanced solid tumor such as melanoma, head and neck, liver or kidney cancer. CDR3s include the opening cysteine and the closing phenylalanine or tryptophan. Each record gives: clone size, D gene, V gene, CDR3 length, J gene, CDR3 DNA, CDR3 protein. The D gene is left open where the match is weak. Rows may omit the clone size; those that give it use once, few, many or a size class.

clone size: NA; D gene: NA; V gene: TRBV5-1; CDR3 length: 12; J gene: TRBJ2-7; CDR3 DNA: TGCGCCAGCAGCTTCCCGGCCTACGAGCAGTACTTC; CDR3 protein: CASSFPAYEQYF
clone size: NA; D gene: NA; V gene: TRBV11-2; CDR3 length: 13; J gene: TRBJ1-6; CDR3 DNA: TGTGCCAGCAGCTTAGGTCCCGGACAGCCTCACCACTTT; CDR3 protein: CASSLGPGQPHHF
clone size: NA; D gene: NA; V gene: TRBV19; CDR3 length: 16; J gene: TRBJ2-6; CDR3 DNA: TGTGCCAGTAGTCCCTGGACCAATTCTGGGGCCAACGTCCTGACTTTC; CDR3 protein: CASSPWTNSGANVLTF
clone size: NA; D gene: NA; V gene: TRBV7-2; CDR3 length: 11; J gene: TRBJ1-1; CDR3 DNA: TGTGCCAGCAGCTTAAGTTACTCGGCTTTCTTT; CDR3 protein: CASSLSYSAFF
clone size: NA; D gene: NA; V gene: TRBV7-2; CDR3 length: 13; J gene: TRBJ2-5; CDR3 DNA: TGTGCCAGCAGCTTATCCGACCAAGAGACCCAGTACTTC; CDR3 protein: CASSLSDQETQYF
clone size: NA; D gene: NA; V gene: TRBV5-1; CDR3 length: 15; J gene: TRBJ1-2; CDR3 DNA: TGCGCCAGCAGCGCCGATGGGGGCGCGAGTAATGGCTACACCTTC; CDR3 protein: CASSADGGASNGYTF
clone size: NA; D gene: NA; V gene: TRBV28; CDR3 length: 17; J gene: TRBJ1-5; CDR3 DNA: TGTGCCAGCCCCCCCTCGGGGGACATCTATAGCAATCAGCCCCAGCATTTT; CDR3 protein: CASPPSGDIYSNQPQHF
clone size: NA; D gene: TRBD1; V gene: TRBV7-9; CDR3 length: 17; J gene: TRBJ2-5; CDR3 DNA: TGTGCCAGCAGCTTAGCCTTGGGACAGGGAAGGGCGGAGACCCAGTACTTC; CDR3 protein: CASSLALGQGRAETQYF
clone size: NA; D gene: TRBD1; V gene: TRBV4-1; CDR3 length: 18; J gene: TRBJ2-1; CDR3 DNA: TGCGCCAGCAGCCAAGGGTGGACAGGGACCCCCTCCTACAATGAGCAGTTCTTC; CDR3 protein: CASSQGWTGTPSYNEQFF
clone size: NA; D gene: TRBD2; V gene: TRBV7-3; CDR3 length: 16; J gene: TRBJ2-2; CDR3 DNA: TGTGCCAGCAGTTCTGCCGGGACTAGCCGATACGGGGAGCTGTTTTTT; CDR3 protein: CASSSAGTSRYGELFF
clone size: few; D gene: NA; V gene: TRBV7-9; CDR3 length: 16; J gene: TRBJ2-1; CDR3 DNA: TGTGCCAGCAGCTACCCAGGGGGGCTTACCTACAATGAGCAGTTCTTC; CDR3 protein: CASSYPGGLTYNEQFF
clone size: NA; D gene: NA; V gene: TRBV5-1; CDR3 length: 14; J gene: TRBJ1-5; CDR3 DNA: TGCGCCAGCAGCTTGAGGCCGCGGGGCGAGCCCCAGCATTTT; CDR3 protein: CASSLRPRGEPQHF
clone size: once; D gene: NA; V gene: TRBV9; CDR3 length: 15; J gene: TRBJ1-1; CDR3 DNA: TGTGCCAGCAGCCTTAGAGGGGGGCTCGGCACTGAAGCTTTCTTT; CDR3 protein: CASSLRGGLGTEAFF
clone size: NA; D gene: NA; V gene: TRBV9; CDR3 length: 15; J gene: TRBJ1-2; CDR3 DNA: TGTGCCAGCAGCGACCGACAGTTGCAAGGGTATGGCTACACCTTC; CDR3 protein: CASSDRQLQGYGYTF
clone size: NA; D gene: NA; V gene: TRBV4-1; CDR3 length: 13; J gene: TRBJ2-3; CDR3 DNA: TGCGCCAGCAGCCAACAATATCTCGATACGCAGTATTTT; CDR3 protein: CASSQQYLDTQYF
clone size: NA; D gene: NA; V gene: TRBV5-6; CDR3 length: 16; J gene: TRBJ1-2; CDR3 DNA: TGTGCCAGCAGCCGGGGGGGACCGACGTCTCGCTATGGCTACACCTTC; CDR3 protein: CASSRGGPTSRYGYTF
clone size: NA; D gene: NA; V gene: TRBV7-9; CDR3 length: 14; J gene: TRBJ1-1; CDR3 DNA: TGTGCCAGCAGCTTAGTTAGCAGTTCAAATGAAGCTTTCTTT; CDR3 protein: CASSLVSSSNEAFF
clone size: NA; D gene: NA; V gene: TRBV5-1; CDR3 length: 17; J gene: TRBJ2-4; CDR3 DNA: TGCGCCAGCAGCCCGGGGGACGGGTCGGGGGCCAAAAACATTCAGTACTTC; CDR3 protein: CASSPGDGSGAKNIQYF
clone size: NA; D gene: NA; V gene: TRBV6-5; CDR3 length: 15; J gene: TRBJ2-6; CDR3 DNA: TGTGCCAGCTTCGGAGGAGGTGCTGGGGCCAACGTCCTGACTTTC; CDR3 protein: CASFGGGAGANVLTF
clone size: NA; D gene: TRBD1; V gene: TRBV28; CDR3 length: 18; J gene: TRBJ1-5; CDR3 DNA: TGTGCCAGCAGTCCCACGAGCAGGGGGCGCAAAGGGAGTCAGCCCCAGCATTTT; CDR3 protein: CASSPTSRGRKGSQPQHF
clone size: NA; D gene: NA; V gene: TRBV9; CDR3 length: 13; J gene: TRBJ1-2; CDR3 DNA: TGTGCCAGCAGCCTTGTTCCCCCTTATGGCTACACCTTC; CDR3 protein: CASSLVPPYGYTF
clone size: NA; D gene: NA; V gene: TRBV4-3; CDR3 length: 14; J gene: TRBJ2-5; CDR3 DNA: TGCGCCAGCAGCCAATTACTTGACGGCGAGACCCAGTACTTC; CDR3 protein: CASSQLLDGETQYF
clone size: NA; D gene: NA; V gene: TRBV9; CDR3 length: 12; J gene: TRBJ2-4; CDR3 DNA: TGTGCCAGCAGCACCTCTGGGGACATTCAGTACTTC; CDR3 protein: CASSTSGDIQYF
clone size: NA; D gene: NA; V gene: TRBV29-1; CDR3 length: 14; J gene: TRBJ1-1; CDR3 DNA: TGCAGCGCCGGGCTTAGCACCTCGAACACTGAAGCTTTCTTT; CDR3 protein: CSAGLSTSNTEAFF
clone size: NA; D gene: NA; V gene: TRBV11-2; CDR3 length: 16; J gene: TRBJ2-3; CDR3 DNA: TGTGCCAGCAGCGCCGAGGGGTGGGGGGGCACAGATACGCAGTATTTT; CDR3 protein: CASSAEGWGGTDTQYF
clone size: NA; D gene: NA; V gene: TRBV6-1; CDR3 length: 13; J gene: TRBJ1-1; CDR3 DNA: TGTGCCAGCAGTTCCGGAACCTTCCCCTATGCTTTCTTT; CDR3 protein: CASSSGTFPYAFF
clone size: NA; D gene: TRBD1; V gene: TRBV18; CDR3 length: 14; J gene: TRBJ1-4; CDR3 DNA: TGTGCCAGCTCACCACGACAGGGCGATGAAAAACTGTTTTTT; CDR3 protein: CASSPRQGDEKLFF
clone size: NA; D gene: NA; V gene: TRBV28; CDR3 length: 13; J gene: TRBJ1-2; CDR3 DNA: TGTGCCAGCAGTTTATTAAAGTCCGATGGCTACACCTTC; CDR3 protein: CASSLLKSDGYTF
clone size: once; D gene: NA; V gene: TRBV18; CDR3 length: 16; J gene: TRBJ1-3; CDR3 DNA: TGTGCCAGCTCACCTTCGGGGGGCTTCTCTGGAAACACCATATATTTT; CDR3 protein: CASSPSGGFSGNTIYF
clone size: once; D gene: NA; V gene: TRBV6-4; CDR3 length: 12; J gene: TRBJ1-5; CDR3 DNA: TGTGCCAGCAGTGACGGTCGGGTAACCCAGCATTTT; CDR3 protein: CASSDGRVTQHF
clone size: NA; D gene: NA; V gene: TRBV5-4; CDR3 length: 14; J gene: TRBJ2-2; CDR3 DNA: TGTGCCAGCAGCTTGGTGGGGGCCACCGGGGAGCTGTTTTTT; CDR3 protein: CASSLVGATGELFF
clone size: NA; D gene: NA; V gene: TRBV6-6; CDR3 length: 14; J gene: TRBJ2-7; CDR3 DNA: TGTGCCAGCAGCGCCGGGACGGGGACCTACGAGCAGTACTTC; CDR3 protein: CASSAGTGTYEQYF
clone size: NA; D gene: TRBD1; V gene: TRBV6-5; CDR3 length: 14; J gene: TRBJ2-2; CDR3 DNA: TGTGCCAGCAGATACGACAGGGACACCGGGGAGCTGTTTTTT; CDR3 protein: CASRYDRDTGELFF
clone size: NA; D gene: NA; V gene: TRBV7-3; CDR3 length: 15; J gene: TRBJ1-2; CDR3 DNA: TGTGCCAGCAGCTCTGCCCGGGCGGCGAGGTATGGCTACACCTTC; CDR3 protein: CASSSARAARYGYTF
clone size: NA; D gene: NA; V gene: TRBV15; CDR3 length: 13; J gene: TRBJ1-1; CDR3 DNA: TGTGCCACCAGCACTGACAGGAACACTGAAGCTTTCTTT; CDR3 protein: CATSTDRNTEAFF
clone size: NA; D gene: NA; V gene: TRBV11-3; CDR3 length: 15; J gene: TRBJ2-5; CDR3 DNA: TGTGCCAGCAGCTTAGGACTGGGCCAACAAGAGACCCAGTACTTC; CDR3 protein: CASSLGLGQQETQYF
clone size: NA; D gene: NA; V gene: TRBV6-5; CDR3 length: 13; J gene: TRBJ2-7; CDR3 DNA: TGTGCCTGTCGAGGGTTAGAGGTTAACGAGCAGTACTTC; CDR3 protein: CACRGLEVNEQYF
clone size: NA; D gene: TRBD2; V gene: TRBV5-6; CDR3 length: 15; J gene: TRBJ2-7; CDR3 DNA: TGTGCCAGCAGCTTAACTAGCGGGGGGCCCTACGAGCAGTACTTC; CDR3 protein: CASSLTSGGPYEQYF
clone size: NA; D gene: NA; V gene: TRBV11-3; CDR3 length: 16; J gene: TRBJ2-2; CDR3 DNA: TGTGCCAGCAGCCCTGACAGGTCCGTCGACACCGGGGAGCTGTTTTTT; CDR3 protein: CASSPDRSVDTGELFF
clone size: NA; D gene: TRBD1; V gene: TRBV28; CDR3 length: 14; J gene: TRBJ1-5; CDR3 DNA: TGTGCCACCACAGGGACAGGGAAGAATCAGCCCCAGCATTTT; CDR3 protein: CATTGTGKNQPQHF
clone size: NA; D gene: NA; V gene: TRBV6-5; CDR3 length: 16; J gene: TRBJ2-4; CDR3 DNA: TGTGCCAGCAGTTACTCCTCTGGGCGAGTCCCCAACATTCAGTACTTC; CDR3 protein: CASSYSSGRVPNIQYF
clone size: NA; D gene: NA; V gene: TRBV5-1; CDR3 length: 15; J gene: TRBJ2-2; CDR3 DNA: TGCGCCAGCAGTTTTGGTTGGACTAACACCGGGGAGCTGTTTTTT; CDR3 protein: CASSFGWTNTGELFF